This TCR beta chain was found in a study of blood T cell repertoires in COVID-19. This clone has a handful of counts. Seattle participants joined during active infection and were tracked over time. Original processing notes: Researchers report that nucleated cell counts were estimated from reference gene primer amplification. Clones were sequenced by immunoSEQ multiplex PCR, and TCRdb holds only the in-frame ones, with some missing. Clone size and the V and J calls come from that table; the DNA yielded D and trimming. The data contain about 11,000 clones, about two thirds of them singletons. Sequences were obtained from peripheral blood. This clonotype originated in a man between 60 and 75 years old with COVID-19, enrolled during active disease.

CDR3 amino acids: CASKGTSTDTQYF. The CDR3 DNA sequence: TGTGCCAGCAAGGGGACAAGCACAGATACGCAGTATTTT. The gene calls are TRBV2 and TRBJ2-3, with D tentatively TRBD1 (6 bases). The germline gives CDR1 SNHLY, CDR2 FYNNEI. The ends were cut back, 7 bases at V and 0 bases at J, with 8 bases in the middle. The CDR3 has 13 amino acids.